These 13 T cell receptor beta chains originate from one sample sequenced in a study of blood T cell repertoires in COVID-19. The repertoire was sequenced with immunoSEQ multiplex PCR; TCRdb's copy has only in-frame clones and lacks some. The table lists 200,000 to 250,000 clones, almost 85% of them singletons. Sequenced: PBMCs or T cells enriched from blood (not recorded which). The receptors originated from a woman aged 50 to 65 with acute COVID-19.

The chain is built from TRBV7-2 and TRBJ2-1; TRBD1 agrees at 7 bases. The CDR3 covers 15 residues. Germline CDR1 reads SGHTA; CDR2 reads FQGNSA. Unmatched junction bases numbered 6, after V lost 5 bases and J lost 2 bases. CDR3 nucleotide sequence: TGTGCCAGCAGCAACCGACAGGGTACCTACAATGAGCAGTTCTTC. Protein sequence: CASSNRQGTYNEQFF.

This clone appeared once. The chain employs TRBV9 and TRBJ2-6; perhaps TRBD1 as D (6 bases). The CDR3 has 18 amino acids. V was cut by 0 bases and J by 0 bases, with 13 bases left in between. CDR1 is SGDLS, CDR2 YYNGEE, per germline. The CDR3 coding sequence is TGTGCCAGCAGCGTAGTAGTTGGGGGCGCCTCTGGGGCCAACGTCCTGACTTTC. As protein: CASSVVVGGASGANVLTF.

This clone was observed many times. The chain employs TRBV4-3 and TRBJ1-2; the D is unclear. The CDR3 sequence is 15 residues long. Germline V gene sequence: CDR1 LGHNA, CDR2 YSLEER. Trimming stripped 0 bases from V and 4 bases from J, with 12 bases between. The CDR3 here is CASSQDNGYGYGYTF. CDR3 bases: TGCGCCAGCAGCCAAGATAACGGGTACGGCTATGGCTACACCTTC.

The CDR3 sequence is CASARTGINYGYTF. The CDR3 DNA reads as TGTGCCAGCGCAAGGACAGGGATTAACTATGGCTACACCTTC. The chain carries TRBV21-1 and TRBJ1-2; TRBD1 is the table's D call and was not checked against the DNA. TRBV21-1 is a pseudogene segment. CDR3 length: 14 residues.

The J gene is TRBJ2-5, the V gene TRBV12-3 or TRBV12-4; tentative D call: TRBD2 (5 bases). The V gene lost 3 bases and the J gene lost 5 bases, with 10 bases spanning the gap. This CDR3 is 13 amino acids long. The CDR3 loop is CASSFFGGETQYF. Here the CDR3 DNA reads TGTGCCAGCAGTTTTTTCGGCGGGGAGACCCAGTACTTC.

V gene TRBV19 combines with J gene TRBJ1-1, with 8 bases lining up with TRBD1. This CDR3 is built from 16 residues. Losses at the gene ends were 5 bases for V and 0 bases for J; bases not matched to a gene: 8. The germline CDR1 and CDR2 sequences are LNHDA and SQIVND (reference sequence). DNA of the CDR3: TGTGCCAGTAGTCTTGACAGGGGAATAATGAACACTGAAGCTTTCTTT. Translation: CASSLDRGIMNTEAFF.

The CDR3 coding sequence is TGTGCCAGCAGCTTGGCCGGGGTGAATGAGCAGTTCTTC. Translated, it gives CASSLAGVNEQFF. This sequence joins TRBV5-4 and TRBJ2-1; tentatively, D is TRBD2 (5 bases). CDR3 length: 13 amino acids. Trimming stripped 0 bases from V and 7 bases from J, with 8 bases between. Germline V gene sequence: CDR1 SGHNT, CDR2 YYREEE (reference sequence).

This clone was found a few times. V usage is TRBV13 and J usage is TRBJ1-1; maybe TRBD1 (6 bases). This CDR3 comprises 15 residues. V was cut by 5 bases and J by 7 bases, with 20 bases left in between. Looked up from germline, CDR1 is PRHDT and CDR2 is FYEKMQ (reference sequence). The CDR3 DNA reads as TGTGCCAGCAGCCCGACAGGTCTTGGGTGGGGTGAAGCTTTCTTT. Residues: CASSPTGLGWGEAFF. Full variable domain (remainder filled in from reference TRBV13 and TRBJ1-1): AAGVIQSPRHLIKEKRETATLKCYPIPRHDTVYWYQQGPGQDPQFLISFYEKMQSDKGSIPDRFSAQQFSDYHSELNMSSLELGDSALYFCASSPTGLGWGEAFFGQGTRLTVV.

Comment on this clone: Relative to the germline gene, one junction end is altered; a read error may explain this. The rearrangement joins TRBV5-4 to TRBJ2-3; D is unresolved. The CDR3 length is 14 residues. The germline CDR1 and CDR2 sequences are SGHNT and YYREEE (reference sequence). The CDR3 sequence is CASSLGFSRDTQYF. CDR3 nucleotide sequence: TGTGCCAGCAGCTTGGGGTTTAGCAGAGATACGCAGTATTTT. Full variable domain (remainder filled in from reference TRBV5-4 and TRBJ2-3): ETGVTQSPTHLIKTRGQQVTLRCSSQSGHNTVSWYQQALGQGPQFIFQYYREEENGRGNFPPRFSGLQFPNYSSELNVNALELDDSALYLCASSLGFSRDTQYFGPGTRLTVL.

This sequence joins TRBV7-8 and TRBJ2-1; D perhaps matches TRBD1 (8 bases). Trimming took off 2 bases at V and 7 bases at J, with 15 bases between the two ends. The CDR3 has 15 residues. Germline values: CDR1 SGHVS, CDR2 FQNEAQ. DNA of the CDR3: TGTGCCAGCAGCTTAAGTGGGGGGGACAGGAATGAGCAGTTCTTC. This translates into CASSLSGGDRNEQFF. Full variable domain (missing parts from reference TRBV7-8 and TRBJ2-1): GAGVSQSPRYKVAKRGQDVALRCDPISGHVSLFWYQQALGQGPEFLTYFQNEAQLDKSGLPSDRFFAERPEGSVSTLKIQRTQQEDSAVYLCASSLSGGDRNEQFFGPGTRLTVL.

The chain links TRBV5-6 to TRBJ1-5; the D is unclear. The CDR3 contains 16 residues. Germline CDR1 SGHDT, CDR2 YYEEEE. V was pared by 2 bases and J by 0 bases, with 12 bases between. CDR3 nucleotide sequence: TGTGCCAGCAGCTTTCTTCGGGGTAATAGCAATCAGCCCCAGCATTTT. Its protein is CASSFLRGNSNQPQHF.

V usage is TRBV7-3 and J usage is TRBJ1-1; D may be TRBD1 (6 bases). The CDR3 is 14 amino acids. Trimming cost V 3 bases and J 1 base, with 9 bases left between them. The V gene's germline CDR1 is SGHTA and CDR2 FQGTGA. The CDR3 is CASSLGHSNTEAFF. The CDR3 coding sequence is TGTGCCAGCAGCTTGGGACACTCGAACACTGAAGCTTTCTTT.

This clone has just one count. The chain combines TRBV5-1 with TRBJ1-1; tentative D call: TRBD1 (6 bases). Germline values: CDR1 SGHRS, CDR2 YFSETQ. V lost 0 bases and J 5 bases, leaving 14 bases between the germline ends. The CDR3 is 15 residues long. The CDR3 DNA reads TGCGCCAGCAGCTTGGATTTGGGTCAGGGGACTGAAGCTTTCTTT. It yields the protein CASSLDLGQGTEAFF.